Presented here are 30 T cell receptor beta chains from one specimen sequenced in a study of T cell responses to AZD1222 COVID-19 vaccine. The repertoire was sequenced with immunoSEQ multiplex PCR; TCRdb's copy has only in-frame clones and lacks some. The sample has 150,000 to 180,000 clones; roughly nine tenths are singletons. Source: peripheral blood, taken after recovery from COVID-19. The receptors were sampled from an adult who had recovered from COVID-19.

V usage is TRBV7-9 and J usage is TRBJ1-1; 8 bases agree with TRBD1. CDR1 and CDR2 from the germline V gene are SEHNR and FQNEAQ (reference sequence). CDR3 length equals 17 residues. With V trimmed by 2 bases and J by 7 bases, 15 bases remained unmatched. CDR3 sequence (DNA): TGTGCCAGCAGCTTAATGGTCGGGATGGGGACAGGCGTTGAAGCTTTCTTT. This codes for CASSLMVGMGTGVEAFF.

The gene calls are TRBV11-2 and TRBJ1-4; maybe TRBD1 (5 bases). V was shortened by 5 bases and J by 8 bases, with 15 bases between the two germline ends. CDR1 is SGHAT, CDR2 FQNNGV, per germline. The CDR3 runs to 14 residues. The CDR3 sequence: CASSPQGSREKLFF. In DNA form, the CDR3 reads TGTGCCAGCAGCCCTCAGGGTTCGAGGGAAAAACTGTTTTTT.

In its sample, this clone was seen once. This sequence joins TRBV19 and TRBJ1-2; the match to TRBD1 covers 8 bases. CDR3 length: 15 residues. Per germline, CDR1 LNHDA and CDR2 SQIVND (reference sequence). V dropped 4 bases and J dropped 8; count of bases not matched to a gene: 12. The CDR3 region has the DNA TGTGCCAGTAGTACGGGACAGGTCCTGCTGGAGGGCTACACCTTC. Encoded protein: CASSTGQVLLEGYTF.

The chain has TRBV6-5 and TRBJ1-1; 7 positions match TRBD1. CDR1 and CDR2 (germline): MNHEY, SVGAGI. The CDR3 has 12 residues. V was pared by 7 bases and J by 8 bases, with 7 bases of the junction left unmatched. The chain's CDR3 is CASNPQGGEAFF. DNA of the CDR3: TGTGCCAGCAACCCTCAAGGGGGCGAAGCTTTCTTT.

This chain uses TRBV29-1 with TRBJ1-1; 12 positions agree with TRBD1. Germline loops: CDR1 SQVTM, CDR2 ANQGSEA. The ends lost 6 bases at V and 10 bases at J; junction bases unmatched: 6. The CDR3 contains 12 residues. This chain's CDR3 is CSVHRDRGPAFF. CDR3 DNA sequence: TGCAGCGTACACCGGGACAGGGGGCCAGCTTTCTTT.

The rearrangement uses TRBV5-1 and TRBJ2-1; D call uncertain. The CDR3 runs to 18 residues. Per the germline V gene, CDR1 is SGHRS and CDR2 is YFSETQ. V shed 0 bases and J shed 0 bases, with 16 bases lying between them. CDR3 in DNA: TGCGCCAGCAGCTTGGCTATTACACCAACTGGCTCCTACAATGAGCAGTTCTTC. It is translated as CASSLAITPTGSYNEQFF.

The chain uses TRBV20-1 and TRBJ2-7; TRBD1 might be the D (6 bases). The germline gives CDR1 DFQATT, CDR2 SNEGSKA (reference sequence). The V and J ends lost 3 bases and 7 bases respectively, with 13 bases between them. The CDR3 sequence is 12 residues long. CDR3 sequence: CSASQGSGEQYF. Here the CDR3 DNA reads TGCAGTGCTAGTCAGGGGTCGGGGGAGCAGTACTTC.

The chain couples TRBV10-2 to TRBJ2-7, with D tentatively TRBD2 (6 bases). V was clipped by 2 bases and J by 2 bases, with 22 bases between them. Germline V CDR1 and CDR2: WSHSY, SAAADI. This CDR3 contains 18 residues. The CDR3 reads CASSEEGAGWTGTYEQYF. For the CDR3, the DNA is TGCGCCAGCAGTGAGGAGGGAGCGGGCTGGACGGGGACCTACGAGCAGTACTTC.

This rearrangement joins TRBV14 to TRBJ2-7, with TRBD2 as a possible D gene (6 bases). V gave up 1 base and J gave up 7 bases, with 11 bases separating them. Germline V gene sequence: CDR1 SGHDN, CDR2 FVKESK. The CDR3 is 13 amino acids. Written as DNA, the CDR3 is TGTGCCAGCAGCCAAGGGGTGGCGGGAGAGCAGTACTTC. The encoded protein is CASSQGVAGEQYF. Full variable domain (outside the CDR3, taken from reference TRBV14 and TRBJ2-7): EAGVTQFPSHSVIEKGQTVTLRCDPISGHDNLYWYRRVMGKEIKFLLHFVKESKQDESGMPNNRFLAERTGGTYSTLKVQPAELEDSGVYFCASSQGVAGEQYFGPGTRLTVT.

V usage is TRBV11-3 and J usage is TRBJ2-1; 15 nucleotides line up with TRBD2. This CDR3 is built from 16 residues. Trimming at V came to 5 bases and at J to 7 bases, leaving 6 bases not matched to a gene. Germline-derived CDR1 and CDR2 are SGHNT and YENEEA. As DNA, the CDR3 is TGTGCCAGCAGCGTGAGGACTAGCGGGAGGGGTAATGAGCAGTTCTTC. Protein product: CASSVRTSGRGNEQFF.

The genes are TRBV5-1 and TRBJ1-1, with a tentative D call TRBD1 (5 bases). The CDR3 consists of 14 residues. V lost 4 bases and J 5 bases, leaving 15 bases between the germline ends. Per germline, CDR1 SGHRS and CDR2 YFSETQ. The CDR3: CASSLHQGGTEAFF. The DNA for the CDR3 is TGCGCCAGCAGCCTGCATCAGGGAGGGACTGAAGCTTTCTTT.

This clone was seen a single time. The chain links TRBV2 to TRBJ2-2; TRBD2 aligns across 9 bases. The CDR3 extends over 16 amino acids. The germline gives CDR1 SNHLY, CDR2 FYNNEI. V lost 5 bases to trimming and J lost 5 bases; unmatched junction nucleotides: 9. The CDR3 nucleotides read TGTGCCAGCAGTCCCCATAGCGGGAGTGGGACCGGGGAGCTGTTTTTT. Protein: CASSPHSGSGTGELFF.

This clone has just a few counts. V usage is TRBV19 and J usage is TRBJ2-3; possibly TRBD1 for D (5 bases). This CDR3 contains 15 residues. V was trimmed by 2 bases and J by 6 bases, leaving 15 bases between them. Germline assignment: CDR1 LNHDA and CDR2 SQIVND (reference sequence). CDR3 residues: CASSILGPSADTQYF. CDR3 DNA: TGTGCCAGTAGTATATTGGGGCCTAGTGCGGATACGCAGTATTTT.

This clone occurred many times. The chain uses TRBV20-1 and TRBJ2-1; D call uncertain. V shed 5 bases and J shed 3 bases, with 5 bases lying between them. The germline V gene has CDR1 DFQATT and CDR2 SNEGSKA (reference sequence). The CDR3 consists of 11 residues. CDR3 DNA: TGCAGTGCTTTCGGCTACAATGAGCAGTTCTTC. It yields the protein CSAFGYNEQFF.

This clone came up once. V and J are TRBV5-1 and TRBJ2-7, with 10 bases identical to TRBD1. J lost 7 bases, V lost 3 bases, and 22 bases had no gene match. The CDR3 loop spans 19 amino acids. In germline, CDR1 is SGHRS, CDR2 YFSETQ. As DNA, the CDR3 is TGCGCCAGCAGCTCGGGGACAGGGGCCGTCGGTCCGGGAACGATGGAGCAGTACTTC. It specifies CASSSGTGAVGPGTMEQYF.

This clone has more than one count but fewer than ten. CDR3 loop: CASRPTGENTEAFF. DNA of the CDR3: TGTGCCAGCAGGCCGACCGGAGAGAACACTGAAGCTTTCTTT. V is TRBV7-9 and J is TRBJ1-1; D is unresolved. Germline CDR1 and CDR2: SEHNR and FQNEAQ (reference sequence). V dropped 6 bases and J dropped 1 base, with 12 bases sitting between them. This CDR3 is 14 amino acids long.

V gene TRBV15 combines with J gene TRBJ1-2; D is undetermined. V lost 0 bases, J lost 8 bases, and 10 bases lay in between. The CDR3 spans 13 residues. Germline V gene sequence: CDR1 LNHNV, CDR2 YYDKDF (reference sequence). The CDR3 sequence is CATSREDPVGYTF. The CDR3 DNA is TGTGCCACCAGCAGAGAGGATCCGGTCGGCTACACCTTC.

The chain has TRBV7-3 and TRBJ2-7; either TRBD1 or TRBD2 may fit D (5 bases each). Trimming stripped 6 bases from V and 4 bases from J, with 19 bases between. The CDR3 is 15 residues long. Germline V gene sequence: CDR1 SGHTA, CDR2 FQGTGA. DNA of the CDR3: TGTGCCAGCAGTCTTAGTAGAGGGGAATCGTACGAGCAGTACTTC. Its translation is CASSLSRGESYEQYF.

V usage is TRBV3-1 (or the pseudogene TRBV3-2) and J usage is TRBJ1-1; possibly TRBD1 for D (5 bases). Germline-derived CDR1 and CDR2 are LGHDT and YNNKEL (reference sequence). V was cut by 5 bases and J by 1 base, with 8 bases left in between. The CDR3 is 13 residues long. Written as DNA, the CDR3 is TGTGCCAGCAGCGGGGACGAGAACACTGAAGCTTTCTTT. It specifies CASSGDENTEAFF.

The chain is built from TRBV7-9 and TRBJ1-1, with a tentative D call TRBD1 (5 bases). The CDR3 has 13 residues. Germline V lookup: CDR1 SEHNR, CDR2 FQNEAQ (reference sequence). Trimming cost V 5 bases and J 5 bases, with 12 bases left between them. The CDR3 protein is CASSTGGETEAFF. Here the CDR3 DNA reads TGTGCCAGCAGCACAGGTGGGGAAACTGAAGCTTTCTTT.

In its sample, this clone was seen once. The V call is TRBV7-6, the J call TRBJ2-7; 12 bases are a match to TRBD2. V was clipped by 0 bases and J by 2 bases; unmatched bases: 2. Germline loops: CDR1 SGHVS, CDR2 FNYEAQ. The CDR3 has 16 amino acids. CDR3 region: CASSLATSGGTYEQYF. The CDR3 nucleotides are TGTGCCAGCAGCTTAGCCACTAGCGGGGGGACCTACGAGCAGTACTTC.

This sequence joins TRBV4-3 and TRBJ1-2; D is unresolved. The length of the CDR3 is 15 residues. CDR1 is LGHNA and CDR2 is YSLEER in the germline V gene. V was cut by 0 bases and J by 4 bases, with 12 bases left in between. As DNA, the CDR3 is TGCGCCAGCAGCCAAGAAGGGTCCATACCCTATGGCTACACCTTC. Protein: CASSQEGSIPYGYTF.

The chain combines TRBV12-5 with TRBJ2-1; the match to TRBD2 covers 7 bases. The CDR3 has 15 amino acids. The ends lost 4 bases at V and 6 bases at J; junction bases unmatched: 9. Germline V gene data show CDR1 as LGHNT and CDR2 as FRNRAP. The DNA of the CDR3 is TGTGCTAGTGGTTCGGGAGGCCCCGCCGCCAATGAGCAGTTCTTC. It encodes CASGSGGPAANEQFF.

This clone was found a few times. The same CDR3 also results from other DNA sequences found in this sample. The V call is TRBV7-9, the J call TRBJ2-1; TRBD2 matches at 9 bases. CDR3 size: 16 residues. Germline values: CDR1 SEHNR, CDR2 FQNEAQ (reference sequence). The ends lost 2 bases at V and 3 bases at J; junction bases unmatched: 5. This CDR3 is CASSLSLAGSYNEQFF. The CDR3 DNA is TGTGCCAGCAGCTTATCTCTAGCGGGGAGCTACAATGAGCAGTTCTTC.

This clone was found a few times. The chain couples TRBV27 to TRBJ2-2; D may be TRBD1 (6 bases). Germline CDR1 and CDR2: MNHEY and SMNVEV (reference sequence). Trimming stripped 9 bases from V and 4 bases from J, with 15 bases between. The CDR3 is made up of 14 amino acids. The CDR3 region is CASTTQGSTGELFF. The CDR3 nucleotides are TGTGCCAGTACCACTCAGGGGAGCACCGGGGAGCTGTTTTTT.

The chain links TRBV6-1 to TRBJ1-5, with TRBD1 identical over 8 bases. CDR1 is MNHNS and CDR2 is SASEGT in the germline V gene. The V segment lost 0 bases and the J segment 6 bases; nucleotides outside the gene matches: 16. The CDR3 spans 19 residues. The CDR3 DNA reads TGTGCCAGCAGTGAAGCGGGGGACAGGTCGGCATTCTGGGGTCAGCCCCAGCATTTT. Its translation: CASSEAGDRSAFWGQPQHF.

CDR3 DNA: TGTGCCAGCAGTCAAAGGTCCGGGACTAGATCCTACGAGCAGTACTTC. Its protein is CASSQRSGTRSYEQYF. J is TRBJ2-7 and V is TRBV27, with TRBD2 matching 8 bases. The CDR3 loop spans 16 amino acids. J was trimmed by 1 base and V by 5 bases; bases with no gene match: 10. Germline V gives CDR1 MNHEY, CDR2 SMNVEV (reference sequence).

The rearrangement links TRBV27 to TRBJ2-1; D remains unclear. The CDR3 length is 15 residues. V dropped 6 bases and J dropped 0 bases, with 12 bases sitting between them. Germline CDR1 is MNHEY and CDR2 is SMNVEV (reference sequence). The CDR3 is CASSPQPISYNEQFF. The CDR3 DNA sequence: TGTGCCAGCAGCCCCCAACCAATCTCCTACAATGAGCAGTTCTTC.

The J gene is TRBJ2-6, the V gene TRBV6-1; D unclear. CDR3 length equals 18 residues. Germline V lookup: CDR1 MNHNS, CDR2 SASEGT. V was shortened by 3 bases and J by 1 base, with 16 bases between the two germline ends. DNA of the CDR3: TGTGCCAGCAGTGATTCTACCACAAGAAGGTCTGGGGCCAACGTCCTGACTTTC. It yields the protein CASSDSTTRRSGANVLTF.

The V call is TRBV9, the J call TRBJ1-4; D uncertain. CDR1 and CDR2 from the germline V gene are SGDLS and YYNGEE. The CDR3 totals 14 residues. Trimming stripped 4 bases from V and 7 bases from J, with 14 bases between. The CDR3 DNA reads as TGTGCCAGCAGCTTTGGGCTGGGGAGTGAAAAACTGTTTTTT. This encodes CASSFGLGSEKLFF.